This T cell receptor beta chain was recovered during a study of blood T cell repertoires in COVID-19. Study details: The samples span acute and convalescent COVID-19 from the United States, Italy and Spain. The cDNA or gDNA used as material had been derived from T cells, B-cell-depleted T cells, or PBMCs.

Study processing details: It was from reference gene primer amplification that nucleated cell counts were estimated. Clones were read by immunoSEQ multiplex PCR, and TCRdb kept only the in-frame ones, dropping some. That table is the source of V, J and clone size, and D and trimming were worked out from the DNA. The table has more than 250,000 clones, about nine tenths seen once. CDR3 length: 19 amino acids. CDR1 is LNHDA and CDR2 is SQIVND in the germline V gene (reference sequence). V was clipped by 6 bases and J by 0 bases; unmatched bases: 17. The TCR comes from a man aged 45 to 65 with active or convalescent COVID-19. This sequence joins TRBV19 and TRBJ2-3, with 8 bases matching TRBD1. The sequenced sample was peripheral blood. This CDR3 is CASSKTGQGGRSSTDTQYF. The DNA of the CDR3 is TGTGCCAGTAGCAAAACCGGACAGGGTGGGAGAAGTAGCACAGATACGCAGTATTTT.